This T cell receptor beta chain came from a study of CD8+ T cells in alopecia areata. The treatment was: oral pan-JAK inhibitor, 5-10 mg twice daily. Germline CDR1 SNHLY, CDR2 FYNNEI. The CDR3 is 13 amino acids. After removal of 6 bases from V and 1 base from J, the junction contained 3 bases not matched to a gene. Isolated RNA was reverse transcribed into cDNA used as the sequencing template. Only in-frame clones appear in the TCRdb table, and some are missing; sequencing was by immunoSEQ multiplex PCR. The data show some 99,000 clones, 50% to 75% seen once. This sequence originates from a human donor with alopecia areata. Sample: CD8+ T cells sorted from blood, taken at week 4, from a patient treated with tofacitinib. This sequence joins TRBV2 and TRBJ2-7; TRBD2 matches at 7 bases. This CDR3 is CASSGGWSYEQYF. The CDR3 nucleotides are TGTGCCAGCAGCGGGGGGTGGTCCTACGAGCAGTACTTC.